The next 15 T cell receptor beta chains were all read from a single sample in a study of shared clonotypes between healthy human individuals. Only in-frame clones appear in the TCRdb table, and some are missing; sequencing was by immunoSEQ multiplex PCR. Of about 450,000 clones in the sample, roughly 83% were seen once. Sequencing was performed on PBMCs. The receptors derive from a woman between 40 and 55 years old in good health. Some clones in this sample may be carry-over from other donors' samples.

The rearrangement links TRBV7-2 to TRBJ2-7; D remains ambiguous. Germline CDR1 is SGHTA and CDR2 is FQGNSA. Deletions cut 7 bases from V and 3 bases from J, with 13 bases between. The CDR3 is 13 amino acids. CDR3 sequence: CASTDPNIYEQYF. CDR3 coding DNA: TGTGCCAGCACCGATCCGAATATCTACGAGCAGTACTTC.

J is TRBJ1-4 and V is TRBV19, with TRBD1 matching over 8 bases. V gave up 1 base and J gave up 5 bases; unmatched junction bases: 6. There are 16 residues in the CDR3. The germline CDR1 and CDR2 sequences are LNHDA and SQIVND (reference sequence). DNA for the CDR3: TGTGCCAGTAGTATAGGTACCCGGGACAGGAATGAAAAACTGTTTTTT. Protein sequence: CASSIGTRDRNEKLFF. The entire variable domain, with the rest obtained from reference TRBV19 and TRBJ1-4, is as follows: DGGITQSPKYLFRKEGQNVTLSCEQNLNHDAMYWYRQDPGQGLRLIYYSQIVNDFQKGDIAEGYSVSREKKESFPLTVTSAQKNPTAFYLCASSIGTRDRNEKLFFGSGTQLSVL.

This clone was picked up a small number of times. The V and J genes are TRBV19 and TRBJ1-2; a weak D match, TRBD1 (6 bases). This CDR3 is built from 13 residues. V lost 8 bases and J lost 4, with 14 bases in between. Germline V CDR1 and CDR2: LNHDA, SQIVND (reference sequence). Here the CDR3 reads CASRGADSYGYTF. The CDR3 DNA sequence: TGTGCCAGTCGGGGGGCCGATTCCTATGGCTACACCTTC. Based on the CDR3 plus reference TRBV19 and TRBJ1-2, the full variable domain is DGGITQSPKYLFRKEGQNVTLSCEQNLNHDAMYWYRQDPGQGLRLIYYSQIVNDFQKGDIAEGYSVSREKKESFPLTVTSAQKNPTAFYLCASRGADSYGYTFGSGTRLTVV.

The chain uses TRBV29-1 and TRBJ1-4, with 8 nucleotides matching TRBD1. This CDR3 spans 14 amino acids. J gave up 8 bases and V 5 bases, and 10 bases lay outside the gene matches. Germline lookup yields CDR1 SQVTM and CDR2 ANQGSEA. DNA for the CDR3: TGCAGCGTTACCCGACAGGGACAGGACGAAAAACTGTTTTTT. Translation gives CSVTRQGQDEKLFF.

The chain links TRBV6-4 to TRBJ1-2; possible D gene TRBD1, 5 bases. Per germline, CDR1 MRHNA and CDR2 SNTAGT. V was pared by 0 bases and J by 14 bases, with 16 bases between. The CDR3 is 13 amino acids. The CDR3 DNA sequence: TGTGCCAGCAGTGACTCCACAGGCTCCCACTGGACCTTC. Protein product: CASSDSTGSHWTF.

This clone was recorded a few times. The chain couples TRBV2 to TRBJ2-2; D not resolved. Germline V gene sequence: CDR1 SNHLY, CDR2 FYNNEI. Trimming pared 5 bases from V and 5 bases from J, leaving 6 bases between. The CDR3 has 12 amino acids. Written as DNA, the CDR3 is TGTGCCAGCAGTTGGCTTACCGGGGAGCTGTTTTTT. It specifies CASSWLTGELFF. The full variable domain, with the rest looked up from reference TRBV2 and TRBJ2-2, is EPEVTQTPSHQVTQMGQEVILRCVPISNHLYFYWYRQILGQKVEFLVSFYNNEISEKSEIFDDQFSVERPDGSNFTLKIRSTKLEDSAMYFCASSWLTGELFFGEGSRLTVL.

The gene calls are TRBV18 and TRBJ2-1; 11 bases agree with TRBD2. With V trimmed by 6 bases and J by 9 bases, 10 bases remained unmatched. The germline V gene has CDR1 KGHSH and CDR2 LQKENI. CDR3 size: 15 residues. The CDR3 sequence: CASSLTSGSRGEQFF. CDR3 nucleotides: TGTGCCAGCTCCCTAACTAGCGGGAGCCGGGGTGAGCAGTTCTTC.

The rearrangement links TRBV7-9 to TRBJ2-2; TRBD2 might be the D (6 bases). From germline, CDR1 is SEHNR and CDR2 FQNEAQ (reference sequence). V lost 6 bases and J 6 bases, leaving 20 bases between the germline ends. The length of the CDR3 is 16 residues. The CDR3 protein is CASRQIRGRSSGELFF. The CDR3 DNA follows: TGTGCCAGCAGACAGATTCGGGGGAGGTCGTCCGGGGAGCTGTTTTTT. Full variable domain (outside the CDR3, taken from reference TRBV7-9 and TRBJ2-2): DTGVSQNPRHKITKRGQNVTFRCDPISEHNRLYWYRQTLGQGPEFLTYFQNEAQLEKSRLLSDRFSAERPKGSFSTLEIQRTEQGDSAMYLCASRQIRGRSSGELFFGEGSRLTVL.

This clone occurred many times. The chain uses TRBV28 and TRBJ1-1; 11 bases match TRBD1. Germline CDR1 is MDHEN and CDR2 is SYDVKM. V shed 5 bases, J shed 7 bases, and the junction held 6 bases outside the gene matches. This CDR3 has 14 residues. CDR3 in amino acids: CASSADRGRGEAFF. The CDR3 bases are TGTGCCAGCAGTGCGGACAGGGGGCGGGGTGAAGCTTTCTTT.

The table lists this clone with a few counts. This sequence joins TRBV30 and TRBJ2-3; possibly TRBD1 for D (6 bases). V lost 0 bases and J lost 7, with 17 bases in between. CDR1 GTSNPN and CDR2 SVGIG come from the germline V gene (reference sequence). CDR3 length equals 15 residues. CDR3 DNA: TGTGCCTGGAGTGTAAGAAGACGAGGGGGTCATACGCAGTATTTT. This sequence encodes CAWSVRRRGGHTQYF.

The chain combines TRBV5-8 with TRBJ2-1, with D tentatively TRBD2 (6 bases). With 1 base removed from V and 4 bases from J, the gap between germline ends came to 15 bases. Germline CDR1 and CDR2: SGHTS and YDEGEE. The CDR3 consists of 16 residues. The DNA for the CDR3 is TGTGCCAGCAGCTTGTTTCGCGGGATCGCGTACAATGAGCAGTTCTTC. It encodes CASSLFRGIAYNEQFF.

In DNA, the CDR3 is TGTGCCATCAGTGAGCCGGGACAGGGAGCCTACGAGCAGTACTTC. Amino acid sequence: CAISEPGQGAYEQYF. J is TRBJ2-7 and V is TRBV10-3; 9 bases agree with TRBD1. The CDR3 has 15 amino acids. With 2 bases clipped from V and 2 bases from J, the junction kept 4 bases outside the gene matches. Looked up from germline, CDR1 is ENHRY and CDR2 is SYGVKD.

The chain joins TRBV6-5 to TRBJ2-3; TRBD2 is a possible D gene (5 bases). Trimming took 5 bases from V and 5 from J, leaving 11 bases between them. This CDR3 comprises 13 residues. The germline CDR1 and CDR2 sequences are MNHEY and SVGAGI. Here the CDR3 DNA reads TGTGCCAGCAGTAATCCACGGGGAGATACGCAGTATTTT. This codes for CASSNPRGDTQYF.

This clone was seen many times. The chain combines TRBV2 with TRBJ1-4; 10 bases fit TRBD1. The J segment lost 11 bases and the V segment lost 2 bases, leaving 5 bases of the junction unmatched. CDR3 length equals 14 residues. Germline assignment: CDR1 SNHLY and CDR2 FYNNEI. CDR3 sequence: CASSEMDRGIKLFF. The DNA for the CDR3 is TGTGCCAGCAGTGAAATGGACAGGGGGATTAAACTGTTTTTT.

This rearrangement joins TRBV7-9 to TRBJ2-7; the match to TRBD2 covers 11 bases. With V trimmed by 10 bases and J by 1 base, 9 bases remained unmatched. Germline CDR1 reads SEHNR; CDR2 reads FQNEAQ (reference sequence). The CDR3 loop spans 15 amino acids. CDR3 in DNA: TGTGCCACACCCGGGGCTAGCGGGAGGTCCTACGAGCAGTACTTC. This codes for CATPGASGRSYEQYF.